This TCR beta chain was retrieved from a study of CD4 T cell repertoires in COVID-19. Overall study: After approximately 10 days of IL-2 expansion, CFSE-low cells were relabeled and restimulated with other coronavirus spikes.

CDR1 SGHTA and CDR2 FQGNSA come from the germline V gene. This CDR3 is 16 amino acids long. Germline trimming cut 8 bases from V and 5 bases from J; bases unmatched to any gene: 13. Broader study findings: Suggested intraclonal diversification: top SARS-CoV-2-reactive clonotypes appeared in two or three memory subsets.

Only in-frame clones appear in the TCRdb table, and some are missing; sequencing was by immunoSEQ multiplex PCR. The table records more than 65,000 clones, around 82% of them present only once. A word on this clone: Antigen specificity is unknown.

The memory T cells were sequenced right after ex vivo isolation, without culture. The receptor's source is a human donor who had COVID-19. The chain carries TRBV7-2 and TRBJ2-2; the match to TRBD2 covers 8 bases. The specimen was CD4+ T cells from peripheral blood, collected after recovery from COVID-19. The CDR3 reads CASAPNSVAGTGELFF. The CDR3 DNA reads TGTGCCAGCGCCCCTAATTCGGTAGCGGGGACCGGGGAGCTGTTTTTT.